The clone carrying this T cell receptor (beta chain) was recorded a few times. Its target is not known. Using its own MiXCR run on the 5' RACE reads, TCRdb lists one record per CDR3 protein. The sample holds about 82,000 distinct CDR3 sequences, approximately 13% seen once. This entry comes from a study of T-cell memory formation after mild COVID-19. In the study overall: Largely, the TCR clusters proved donor specific.

From germline, CDR1 is SGHVS and CDR2 FNYEAQ. Trimming at V came to 3 bases and at J to 2 bases, leaving 12 bases not matched to a gene. The CDR3 is 17 amino acids. Findings of the study overall: From day 15 to 85, contracting clones were balanced between CD4 and CD8, whereas later expanders leaned toward CD4+. Among contracting clones, CD4+ were mainly CM/EM and CD8+ enriched in EMRA. Nothing confirmed that second-wave clones peaking on day 37 were specific for SARS-CoV-2.

The TCR originated in an adult woman who had mild COVID-19 (a few samples of this study predate the infection). Cell type and time point are not known. Sequenced input: PBMCs or a T cell subset sorted from them (not recorded which). V gene TRBV7-6 combines with J gene TRBJ2-5, with 7 bases fitting TRBD2. CDR3 in DNA: TGTGCCAGCAGCTTCCCTCTGTCCCGGGGGGATCAAGAGACCCAGTACTTC. As protein: CASSFPLSRGDQETQYF. The full variable domain, rest sourced from reference TRBV7-6 and TRBJ2-5, is GAGVSQSPRYKVTKRGQDVALRCDPISGHVSLYWYRQALGQGPEFLTYFNYEAQQDKSGLPNDRFSAERPEGSISTLTIQRTEQRDSAMYRCASSFPLSRGDQETQYFGPGTRLLVL.